The source of this T cell receptor (beta chain) is a study of cytomegalovirus exposure and HLA in healthy donors. The study ran its PCR with 60 Vbeta and 13 Jbeta primers. Libraries were prepared by immunoSEQ multiplex PCR; TCRdb keeps only in-frame clonotypes and omits some of them. The repertoire holds some 150,000 clones, approximately 80% seen once, with about 4% in the top ten. This TCR was recovered from a male donor in good health and CMV-seronegative. The specimen sequenced was PBMCs.

The CDR3 DNA is TGTGCCAGCCAGGGGGCATCCGGAAACACCATATATTTT. Translating it yields CASQGASGNTIYF. The rearrangement links TRBV6-5 to TRBJ1-3; 8 positions match TRBD1. CDR1 and CDR2 (germline): MNHEY, SVGAGI. The trim removed 8 bases at V and 4 bases at J, leaving 4 bases unmatched. The CDR3 loop spans 13 amino acids.